The 13 T cell receptor beta chains listed next were all sequenced from one sample in a study of identifying expanded T cells in peripheral blood. TCRdb's table, derived via immunoSEQ multiplex PCR, lists solely in-frame clones and lacks some. The table lists fewer than 55,000 clones, approximately 79% of them singletons. What was sequenced was blood. Receptors originate from a person aged 18 to 75 in good health.

This clone has only a few counts. The chain couples TRBV7-9 to TRBJ2-7; D is tentatively TRBD1 or TRBD2 (6 bases each). Trimming took off 7 bases at V and 6 bases at J, with 22 bases between the two ends. Germline V lookup: CDR1 SEHNR, CDR2 FQNEAQ (reference sequence). This CDR3 has 15 residues. CDR3 in amino acids: CASTPGRTAMGEQYF. The CDR3 DNA reads TGTGCCAGCACCCCGGGGAGGACAGCCATGGGCGAGCAGTACTTC. Full variable domain (outside the CDR3, taken from reference TRBV7-9 and TRBJ2-7): DTGVSQNPRHKITKRGQNVTFRCDPISEHNRLYWYRQTLGQGPEFLTYFQNEAQLEKSRLLSDRFSAERPKGSFSTLEIQRTEQGDSAMYLCASTPGRTAMGEQYFGPGTRLTVT.

V is TRBV9 and J is TRBJ2-5; D gene unclear. The CDR3 is 14 residues long. The V gene lost 1 base and the J gene lost 1 base, with 8 bases spanning the gap. Germline loops: CDR1 SGDLS, CDR2 YYNGEE. The CDR3 DNA reads TGTGCCAGCAGCGTAAAAGGTGTCCAAGAGACCCAGTACTTC. Protein sequence: CASSVKGVQETQYF. The complete variable domain, with remaining parts taken from reference TRBV9 and TRBJ2-5, reads DSGVTQTPKHLITATGQRVTLRCSPRSGDLSVYWYQQSLDQGLQFLIQYYNGEERAKGNILERFSAQQFPDLHSELNLSSLELGDSALYFCASSVKGVQETQYFGPGTRLLVL.

The gene calls are TRBV27 and TRBJ2-3, with 10 bases identical to TRBD2. This CDR3 comprises 14 residues. The junction had 2 bases not matched to a gene; V was cut back by 2 bases and J by 6 bases. From germline, CDR1 is MNHEY and CDR2 SMNVEV (reference sequence). This CDR3 is CASSLGTSADTQYF. The CDR3 nucleotides read TGTGCCAGCAGTTTAGGGACTAGCGCCGATACGCAGTATTTT.

The chain employs TRBV7-2 and TRBJ1-3; D may be TRBD1 (6 bases). This CDR3 region has 14 residues. CDR1 SGHTA and CDR2 FQGNSA come from the germline V gene. V was trimmed by 2 bases and J by 4 bases, leaving 9 bases between them. This CDR3 reads CASSLYGGGNTIYF. The CDR3 DNA sequence: TGTGCCAGCAGCTTATACGGGGGCGGAAACACCATATATTTT.

This clone was seen a handful of times. The chain has TRBV6-5 and TRBJ2-7, with D hard to call. Germline-derived CDR1 and CDR2 are MNHEY and SVGAGI. V lost 2 bases and J lost 2, with 10 bases in between. This CDR3 comprises 14 residues. The CDR3 coding sequence is TGTGCCAGCAGTTACGAGCTGAAAACCTACGAGCAGTACTTC. This gives the protein CASSYELKTYEQYF.

V usage is TRBV9 and J usage is TRBJ2-5; D uncertain. The germline gives CDR1 SGDLS, CDR2 YYNGEE. The length of the CDR3 is 16 residues. V was shortened by 0 bases and J by 13 bases, with 25 bases between the two germline ends. CDR3 sequence: CASSVVLWAETARPYF. The CDR3 nucleotides read TGTGCCAGCAGCGTAGTACTCTGGGCAGAAACGGCTCGGCCGTACTTC.

The chain employs TRBV4-1 and TRBJ1-1, with D unclear. The germline CDR1 and CDR2 sequences are MGHRA and YSYEKL. This CDR3 contains 14 residues. Trimming removed 1 base from V and 1 base from J, with 7 bases in between. The CDR3 coding sequence is TGCGCCAGCAGCCAAGGCTATACGAACACTGAAGCTTTCTTT. Encoded protein: CASSQGYTNTEAFF.

The CDR3 coding sequence is TGTGCCAGCAAGTATAGGACTAGCGCGTCGAGCTCCTACAATGAGCAGTTCTTC. It specifies CASKYRTSASSSYNEQFF. The chain carries TRBV2 and TRBJ2-1; TRBD2 agrees at 9 bases. Trimming cost V 7 bases and J 0 bases; bases outside gene matches: 13. The CDR3 spans 18 residues. Germline V gene sequence: CDR1 SNHLY, CDR2 FYNNEI.

The chain combines TRBV9 with TRBJ2-3; the D gene is possibly TRBD2 (7 bases). This CDR3 comprises 15 residues. Germline CDR1 and CDR2: SGDLS and YYNGEE. Between the trimmed V and J ends, which lost 0 bases and 2 bases, there was a span of 10 bases. CDR3 nucleotides: TGTGCCAGCAGCGTAGCGGGGGGCACCACAGATACGCAGTATTTT. Amino acids: CASSVAGGTTDTQYF.

The table lists this clone with a few counts. This chain joins TRBV4-2 and TRBJ1-2; D is unresolved. The V end lost 2 bases, the J end lost 2 bases, and 9 bases lay between the germline ends. Germline V gene lookup returns CDR1 LGHNA and CDR2 YNFKEQ. This CDR3 is 14 amino acids long. CDR3 sequence: CASSQTGLNYGYTF. The CDR3, as DNA: TGTGCCAGCAGCCAAACCGGCCTGAACTATGGCTACACCTTC.

The rearrangement uses TRBV29-1 and TRBJ2-4; TRBD2 aligns across 10 bases. This CDR3 contains 15 residues. Per the germline V gene, CDR1 is SQVTM and CDR2 is ANQGSEA. V was pared by 4 bases and J by 7 bases, with 10 bases of the junction left unmatched. CDR3 sequence: CSVGGAGGPGNIQYF. CDR3 coding DNA: TGCAGCGTTGGTGGAGCGGGAGGGCCAGGGAACATTCAGTACTTC.

A few counts support this clone. The V call is TRBV19, the J call TRBJ2-7, with D unclear. The germline V gene encodes CDR1 LNHDA and CDR2 SQIVND (reference sequence). The CDR3 contains 13 residues. Trimming shortened V by 0 bases and J by 3 bases, and 6 bases separated the two germline ends. The CDR3 sequence: CASSIEGGYEQYF. For the CDR3, the DNA is TGTGCCAGTAGTATAGAGGGCGGCTACGAGCAGTACTTC.

The rearrangement links TRBV9 to TRBJ1-2; a weak D match, TRBD1 (6 bases). The CDR3 has 13 amino acids. The germline V gene has CDR1 SGDLS and CDR2 YYNGEE. V was pared by 1 base and J by 8 bases, with 12 bases between. The CDR3 protein is CASSVTGTRGYTF. The CDR3 bases are TGTGCCAGCAGCGTAACAGGGACCCGGGGCTACACCTTC.